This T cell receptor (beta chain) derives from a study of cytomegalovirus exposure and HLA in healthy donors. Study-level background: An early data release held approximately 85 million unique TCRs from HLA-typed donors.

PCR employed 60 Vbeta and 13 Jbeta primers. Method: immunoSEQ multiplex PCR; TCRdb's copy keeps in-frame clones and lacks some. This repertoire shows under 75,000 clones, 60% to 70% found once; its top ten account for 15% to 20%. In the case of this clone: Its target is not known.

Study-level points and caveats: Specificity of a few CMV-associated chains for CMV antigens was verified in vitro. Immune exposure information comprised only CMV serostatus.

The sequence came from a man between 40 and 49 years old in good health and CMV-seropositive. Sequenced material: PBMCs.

DNA of the CDR3: TGTGCCAGTAGTCTGAGGGGGTATGGCTACACCTTC. This gives the protein CASSLRGYGYTF. The chain has TRBV19 and TRBJ1-2, with D maybe TRBD1 (6 bases). The CDR3 is 12 amino acids. V was trimmed by 5 bases and J by 5 bases, leaving 9 bases between them. Per germline, CDR1 LNHDA and CDR2 SQIVND (reference sequence).